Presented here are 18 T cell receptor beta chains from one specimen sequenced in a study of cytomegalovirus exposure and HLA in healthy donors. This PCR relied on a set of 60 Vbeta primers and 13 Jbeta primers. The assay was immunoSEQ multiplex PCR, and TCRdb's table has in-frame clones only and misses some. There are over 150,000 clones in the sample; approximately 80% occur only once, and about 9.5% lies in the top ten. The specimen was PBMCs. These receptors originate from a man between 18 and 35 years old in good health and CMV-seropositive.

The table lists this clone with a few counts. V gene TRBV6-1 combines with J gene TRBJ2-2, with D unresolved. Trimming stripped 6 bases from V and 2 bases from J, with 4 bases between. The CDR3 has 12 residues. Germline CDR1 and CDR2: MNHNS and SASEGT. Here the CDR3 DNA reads TGTGCCAGCAGCCCTAACACCGGGGAGCTGTTTTTT. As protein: CASSPNTGELFF.

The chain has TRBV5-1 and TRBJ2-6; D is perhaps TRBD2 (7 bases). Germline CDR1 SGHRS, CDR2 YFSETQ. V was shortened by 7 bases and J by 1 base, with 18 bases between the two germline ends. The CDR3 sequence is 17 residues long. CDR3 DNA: TGCGCCAGCTCCACCGTGGGGGGGCGTTCTGGGGCCAACGTCCTGACTTTC. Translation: CASSTVGGRSGANVLTF.

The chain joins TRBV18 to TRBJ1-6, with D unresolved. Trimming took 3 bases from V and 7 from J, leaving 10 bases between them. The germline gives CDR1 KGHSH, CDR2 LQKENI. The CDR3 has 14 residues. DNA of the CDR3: TGTGCCAGCTCACCTTACGGGATGAATTCACCCCTCCACTTT. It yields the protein CASSPYGMNSPLHF.

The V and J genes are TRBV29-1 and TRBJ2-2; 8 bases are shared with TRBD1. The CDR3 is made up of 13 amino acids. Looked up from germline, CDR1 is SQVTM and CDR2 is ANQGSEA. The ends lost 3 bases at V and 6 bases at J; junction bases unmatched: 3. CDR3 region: CSVDRQGSGELFF. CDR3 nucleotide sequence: TGCAGCGTTGACCGACAGGGGTCCGGGGAGCTGTTTTTT.

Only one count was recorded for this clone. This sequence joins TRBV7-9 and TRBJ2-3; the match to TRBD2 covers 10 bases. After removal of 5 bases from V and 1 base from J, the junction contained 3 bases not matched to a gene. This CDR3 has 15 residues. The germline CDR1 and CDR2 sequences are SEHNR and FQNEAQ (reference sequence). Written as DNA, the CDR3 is TGTGCCAGCAGCAAAACTAGCGGGGGCACAGATACGCAGTATTTT. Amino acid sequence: CASSKTSGGTDTQYF.

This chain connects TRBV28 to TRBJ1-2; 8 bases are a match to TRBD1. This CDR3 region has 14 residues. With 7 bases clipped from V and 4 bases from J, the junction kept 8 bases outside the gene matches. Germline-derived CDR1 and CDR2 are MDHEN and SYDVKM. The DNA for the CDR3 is TGTGCCAGCACCATCGCAGGGGGCGCCTATGGCTACACCTTC. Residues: CASTIAGGAYGYTF.

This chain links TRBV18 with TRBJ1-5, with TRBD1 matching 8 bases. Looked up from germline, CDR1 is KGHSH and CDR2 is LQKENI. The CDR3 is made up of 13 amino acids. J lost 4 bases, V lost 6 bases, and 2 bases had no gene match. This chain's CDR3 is CASSTGGNQPQHF. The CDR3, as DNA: TGTGCCAGCTCTACAGGGGGTAATCAGCCCCAGCATTTT. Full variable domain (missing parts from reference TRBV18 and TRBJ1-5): NAGVMQNPRHLVRRRGQEARLRCSPMKGHSHVYWYRQLPEEGLKFMVYLQKENIIDESGMPKERFSAEFPKEGPSILRIQQVVRGDSAAYFCASSTGGNQPQHFGDGTRLSIL.

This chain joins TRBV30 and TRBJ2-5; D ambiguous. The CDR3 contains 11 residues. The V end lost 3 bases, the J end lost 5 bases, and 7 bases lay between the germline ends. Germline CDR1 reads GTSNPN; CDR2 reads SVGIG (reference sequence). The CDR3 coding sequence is TGTGCCTGGAGGTCCGAGGAGACCCAGTACTTC. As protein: CAWRSEETQYF.

DNA for the CDR3: TGTGCCAGCAGCCAAGGTATTGAGCAGTTCTTC. Its translation is CASSQGIEQFF. The chain uses TRBV4-2 and TRBJ2-1; no clear D gene. Germline CDR1 is LGHNA and CDR2 is YNFKEQ. Trimming shortened V by 1 base and J by 9 bases, and 4 bases separated the two germline ends. The CDR3 has 11 residues.

CDR3 in DNA: TGCGCCAGCAGCCAACCCGACAGGGCCGAGCAGTACTTC. It codes for CASSQPDRAEQYF. The chain recombines TRBV4-1 with TRBJ2-7; TRBD1 matches at 7 bases. With V trimmed by 2 bases and J by 6 bases, 4 bases remained unmatched. Germline-derived CDR1 and CDR2 are MGHRA and YSYEKL. The CDR3 covers 13 residues.

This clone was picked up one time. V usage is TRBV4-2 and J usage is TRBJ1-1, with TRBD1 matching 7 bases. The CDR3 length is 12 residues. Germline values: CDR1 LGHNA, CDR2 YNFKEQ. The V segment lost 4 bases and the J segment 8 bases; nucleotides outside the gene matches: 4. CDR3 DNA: TGTGCCAGCAGCCCAGACAGGGAAGAAGCTTTCTTT. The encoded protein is CASSPDREEAFF.

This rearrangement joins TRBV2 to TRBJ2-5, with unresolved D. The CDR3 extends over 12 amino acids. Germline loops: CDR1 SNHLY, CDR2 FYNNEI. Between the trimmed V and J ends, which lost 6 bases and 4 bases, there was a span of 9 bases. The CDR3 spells CASSEAVETQYF. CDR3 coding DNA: TGTGCCAGCAGCGAGGCTGTAGAGACCCAGTACTTC.

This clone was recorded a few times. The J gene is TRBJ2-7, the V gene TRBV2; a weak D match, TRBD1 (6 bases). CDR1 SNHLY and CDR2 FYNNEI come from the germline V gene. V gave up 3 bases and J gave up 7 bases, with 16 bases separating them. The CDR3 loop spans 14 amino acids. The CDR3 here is CASSDLRGSGEQYF. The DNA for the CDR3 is TGTGCCAGCAGTGATCTCAGGGGATCGGGGGAGCAGTACTTC.

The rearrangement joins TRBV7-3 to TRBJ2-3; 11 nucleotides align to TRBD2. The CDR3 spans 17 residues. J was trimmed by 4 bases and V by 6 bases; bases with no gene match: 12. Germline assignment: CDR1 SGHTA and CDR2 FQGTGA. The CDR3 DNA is TGTGCCAGCAGACCGGGGGGCCTAGCGGGGGGTCCAGATACGCAGTATTTT. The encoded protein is CASRPGGLAGGPDTQYF. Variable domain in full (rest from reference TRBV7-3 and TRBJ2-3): GAGVSQTPSNKVTEKGKYVELRCDPISGHTALYWYRQSLGQGPEFLIYFQGTGAADDSGLPNDRFFAVRPEGSVSTLKIQRTERGDSAVYLCASRPGGLAGGPDTQYFGPGTRLTVL.

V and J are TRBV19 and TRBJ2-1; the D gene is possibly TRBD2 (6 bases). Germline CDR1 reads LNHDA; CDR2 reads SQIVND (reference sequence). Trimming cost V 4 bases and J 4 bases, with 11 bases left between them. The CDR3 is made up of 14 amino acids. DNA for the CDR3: TGTGCCAGTAGTACGGTAGCGGCGTACAATGAGCAGTTCTTC. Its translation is CASSTVAAYNEQFF.

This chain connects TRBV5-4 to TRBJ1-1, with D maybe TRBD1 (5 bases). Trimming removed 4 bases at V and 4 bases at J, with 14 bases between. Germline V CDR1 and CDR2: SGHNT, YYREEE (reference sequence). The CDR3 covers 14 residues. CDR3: CASSQTALGTEAFF. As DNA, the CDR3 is TGTGCCAGCAGCCAGACAGCCCTCGGCACTGAAGCTTTCTTT.

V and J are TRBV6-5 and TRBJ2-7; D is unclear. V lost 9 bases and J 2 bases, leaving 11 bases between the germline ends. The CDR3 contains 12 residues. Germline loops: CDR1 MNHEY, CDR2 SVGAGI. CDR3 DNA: TGTGCCAGTCAAAATAGTGCCTACGAGCAGTACTTC. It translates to CASQNSAYEQYF.

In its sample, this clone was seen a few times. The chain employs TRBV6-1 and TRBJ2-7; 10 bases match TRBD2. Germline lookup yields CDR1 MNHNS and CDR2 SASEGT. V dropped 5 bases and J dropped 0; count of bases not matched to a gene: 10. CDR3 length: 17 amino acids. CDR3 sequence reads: CASSKEGAGGSSYEQYF. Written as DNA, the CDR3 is TGTGCCAGCAGTAAAGAGGGAGCGGGAGGGAGCTCCTACGAGCAGTACTTC.